This is a list of T cell receptor beta chains from one sample in a study of HIV-infected patients and healthy controls. TCRdb reprocessed the 5' RACE reads via MiXCR and lists one record per CDR3 protein. The sample has about 14,000 distinct CDR3 sequences, around 9% seen once. Sequenced sample: blood. Receptors were obtained from an adult in good health. Both conserved end residues are part of each CDR3. D genes are given only for firm matches. Not all rows give a size; the values are once, few, many and, for expanded clones, a class.

d_gene: -
j_gene: TRBJ1-1
abundance: few
v_gene: TRBV4-3
CDR3aa: CASSQDLGSEAFF
CDR3nt: TGCGCCAGCAGCCAAGATCTGGGGTCTGAAGCTTTCTTT

d_gene: -
j_gene: TRBJ2-1
abundance: few
v_gene: TRBV7-2
CDR3aa: CASSTPFGSSNNEQFF
CDR3nt: TGTGCCAGCAGCACGCCTTTCGGTTCATCCAACAATGAGCAGTTCTTC

d_gene: TRBD1
j_gene: TRBJ1-1
abundance: many
v_gene: TRBV20-1
CDR3aa: CSAPGQINTEAFF
CDR3nt: TGCAGTGCGCCGGGACAGATAAACACTGAAGCTTTCTTT

d_gene: TRBD1
j_gene: TRBJ1-5
abundance: medium-sized
v_gene: TRBV6-2/TRBV6-3
CDR3aa: CASSTEQQGAGQPQHF
CDR3nt: TGTGCCAGCAGTACAGAACAACAGGGGGCAGGGCAGCCCCAGCATTTT

d_gene: -
j_gene: TRBJ1-3
abundance: many
v_gene: TRBV28
CDR3aa: CASSSPEVLSGNTIYF
CDR3nt: TGTGCCAGCAGTTCCCCCGAGGTGCTCTCTGGAAACACCATATATTTT

d_gene: -
j_gene: TRBJ2-1
abundance: -
v_gene: TRBV7-2
CDR3aa: CASSSQGNSYNEQFF
CDR3nt: TGTGCCAGCAGCTCCCAGGGGAACTCCTACAATGAGCAGTTCTTC

d_gene: -
j_gene: TRBJ2-1
abundance: many
v_gene: TRBV15
CDR3aa: CATSRGDVGPDEQFF
CDR3nt: TGTGCCACCAGCAGAGGTGATGTGGGACCGGATGAGCAGTTCTTC

d_gene: -
j_gene: TRBJ2-7
abundance: many
v_gene: TRBV7-9
CDR3aa: CASSRESEQYF
CDR3nt: TGTGCCAGCAGCCGAGAGAGCGAGCAGTACTTC

d_gene: -
j_gene: TRBJ2-1
abundance: many
v_gene: TRBV12-3/TRBV12-4
CDR3aa: CASSLVRYPNEQFF
CDR3nt: TGTGCCAGCAGTTTAGTAAGGTACCCGAATGAGCAGTTCTTC

d_gene: TRBD1
j_gene: TRBJ2-7
abundance: -
v_gene: TRBV6-5
CDR3aa: CASSYSGTGNEQYF
CDR3nt: TGTGCCAGCAGTTACTCGGGGACAGGGAACGAGCAGTACTTC

d_gene: TRBD1
j_gene: TRBJ1-1
abundance: medium-sized
v_gene: TRBV15
CDR3aa: CATSRPDRATEAFF
CDR3nt: TGTGCCACCAGCAGGCCTGACAGGGCCACTGAAGCTTTCTTT

d_gene: -
j_gene: TRBJ2-5
abundance: many
v_gene: TRBV20-1
CDR3aa: CSAVLGGGTQYF
CDR3nt: TGCAGTGCAGTTCTAGGGGGGGGGACCCAGTACTTC

d_gene: -
j_gene: TRBJ2-1
abundance: many
v_gene: TRBV5-1
CDR3aa: CASSLKGGSYNEQFF
CDR3nt: TGCGCCAGCAGCTTGAAGGGGGGAAGCTACAATGAGCAGTTCTTC

d_gene: -
j_gene: TRBJ2-1
abundance: many
v_gene: TRBV28
CDR3aa: CASSPLTNEQFF
CDR3nt: TGTGCCAGCAGTCCCCTGACCAATGAGCAGTTCTTC

d_gene: -
j_gene: TRBJ2-4
abundance: many
v_gene: TRBV5-4
CDR3aa: CASSSAENIQYF
CDR3nt: TGTGCCAGTTCGAGTGCAGAAAACATTCAGTACTTC

d_gene: -
j_gene: TRBJ2-3
abundance: many
v_gene: TRBV12-3/TRBV12-4
CDR3aa: CASSFSSDTQYF
CDR3nt: TGTGCCAGCAGTTTTTCGTCAGATACGCAGTATTTT

d_gene: -
j_gene: TRBJ2-7
abundance: -
v_gene: TRBV19
CDR3aa: CATLGHSDYEQYF
CDR3nt: TGTGCCACCCTCGGACACTCCGACTACGAGCAGTACTTC

d_gene: TRBD2
j_gene: TRBJ2-1
abundance: many
v_gene: TRBV6-5
CDR3aa: CASSGTGLRYNEQFF
CDR3nt: TGTGCCAGCAGTGGAACGGGACTACGCTACAATGAGCAGTTCTTC

d_gene: -
j_gene: TRBJ1-1
abundance: many
v_gene: TRBV7-9
CDR3aa: CASSSHQGTRVEAFF
CDR3nt: TGTGCCAGCAGCTCACATCAGGGGACCAGGGTTGAAGCTTTCTTT

d_gene: TRBD2
j_gene: TRBJ2-7
abundance: medium-sized
v_gene: TRBV27
CDR3aa: CASSEIAGVVEQYF
CDR3nt: TGTGCCAGCAGTGAGATAGCGGGAGTGGTGGAGCAGTACTTC

d_gene: TRBD1
j_gene: TRBJ2-7
abundance: many
v_gene: TRBV7-2
CDR3aa: CASSPTGGGYEQYF
CDR3nt: TGTGCCAGCAGCCCCACAGGGGGCGGTTACGAGCAGTACTTC

d_gene: -
j_gene: TRBJ2-2
abundance: few
v_gene: TRBV29-1
CDR3aa: CSVRPAPGELFF
CDR3nt: TGCAGCGTCCGACCGGCCCCCGGGGAGCTGTTTTTT

d_gene: -
j_gene: TRBJ2-5
abundance: medium-sized
v_gene: TRBV7-2
CDR3aa: CASSASFGRQPKETQYF
CDR3nt: TGTGCCAGCAGCGCCAGTTTTGGGAGACAGCCTAAAGAGACCCAGTACTTC

d_gene: -
j_gene: TRBJ2-7
abundance: many
v_gene: TRBV20-1
CDR3aa: CSAGDYDVSYEQYF
CDR3nt: TGCAGTGCCGGAGACTACGACGTGTCCTACGAGCAGTACTTC

d_gene: -
j_gene: TRBJ1-1
abundance: many
v_gene: TRBV6-2/TRBV6-3
CDR3aa: CASSEGPGAAFF
CDR3nt: TGTGCCAGCAGCGAGGGCCCAGGGGCGGCTTTCTTT

d_gene: -
j_gene: TRBJ1-1
abundance: few
v_gene: TRBV12-3/TRBV12-4
CDR3aa: CASSYSQITEAFF
CDR3nt: TGTGCCAGCAGTTATTCCCAAATCACTGAAGCTTTCTTT

d_gene: TRBD1
j_gene: TRBJ1-2
abundance: many
v_gene: TRBV7-9
CDR3aa: CASSFAGQASGYTF
CDR3nt: TGTGCCAGCAGTTTTGCGGGACAGGCCTCTGGCTACACCTTC

d_gene: -
j_gene: TRBJ2-1
abundance: medium-sized
v_gene: TRBV12-3/TRBV12-4
CDR3aa: CASSAGTFGDEQFF
CDR3nt: TGTGCCAGCAGCGCCGGGACATTCGGAGATGAGCAGTTCTTC

d_gene: TRBD2
j_gene: TRBJ2-1
abundance: medium-sized
v_gene: TRBV20-1
CDR3aa: CSARRTGTSVGEQFF
CDR3nt: TGCAGTGCTAGGAGAACCGGGACTAGCGTTGGTGAGCAGTTCTTC

d_gene: -
j_gene: TRBJ2-7
abundance: few
v_gene: TRBV30
CDR3aa: CAWSVSYEQYF
CDR3nt: TGTGCCTGGAGTGTCTCCTACGAGCAGTACTTC

d_gene: -
j_gene: TRBJ2-1
abundance: -
v_gene: TRBV29-1
CDR3aa: CSAYNSVSSYNEQFF
CDR3nt: TGCAGCGCCTACAATTCCGTGAGCTCCTACAATGAGCAGTTCTTC

d_gene: -
j_gene: TRBJ2-3
abundance: many
v_gene: TRBV7-2
CDR3aa: CASSVGGGRIRPDTQYF
CDR3nt: TGTGCCAGCAGTGTAGGGGGGGGGAGAATTCGGCCGGATACGCAGTATTTT

d_gene: TRBD1
j_gene: TRBJ2-5
abundance: -
v_gene: TRBV19
CDR3aa: CASSIRGQGYETQYF
CDR3nt: TGTGCCAGTAGTATACGGGGACAGGGCTATGAGACCCAGTACTTC

d_gene: TRBD2
j_gene: TRBJ2-1
abundance: many
v_gene: TRBV29-1
CDR3aa: CSVREGSNEQFF
CDR3nt: TGCAGCGTTAGGGAGGGGAGTAATGAGCAGTTCTTC

d_gene: TRBD2
j_gene: TRBJ2-3
abundance: few
v_gene: TRBV29-1
CDR3aa: CSVDGLAGDTDTQYF
CDR3nt: TGCAGCGTTGACGGACTAGCGGGGGACACAGATACGCAGTATTTT

d_gene: -
j_gene: TRBJ1-2
abundance: many
v_gene: TRBV6-6
CDR3aa: CASTPRETNYGYTF
CDR3nt: TGTGCCAGCACCCCAAGGGAGACAAACTATGGCTACACCTTC

d_gene: -
j_gene: TRBJ1-1
abundance: -
v_gene: TRBV12-3/TRBV12-4
CDR3aa: CASSRGPGTFEAFF
CDR3nt: TGTGCCAGCAGTAGGGGCCCCGGGACTTTTGAAGCTTTCTTT

d_gene: -
j_gene: TRBJ1-1
abundance: medium-sized
v_gene: TRBV18
CDR3aa: CASSMGQNTEAFF
CDR3nt: TGTGCCAGCTCAATGGGACAGAACACTGAAGCTTTCTTT

d_gene: -
j_gene: TRBJ2-7
abundance: many
v_gene: TRBV20-1
CDR3aa: CSAGPGLQIPYEQYF
CDR3nt: TGCAGTGCTGGGCCGGGACTCCAAATCCCCTACGAGCAGTACTTC

d_gene: TRBD1
j_gene: TRBJ2-1
abundance: many
v_gene: TRBV7-9
CDR3aa: CASSPKPPQGAWNEQFF
CDR3nt: TGTGCCAGCAGCCCCAAACCCCCCCAGGGGGCGTGGAATGAGCAGTTCTTC

d_gene: TRBD2
j_gene: TRBJ2-7
abundance: medium-sized
v_gene: TRBV20-1
CDR3aa: CSARTSGSYEQYF
CDR3nt: TGCAGTGCTCGGACTAGCGGGAGTTACGAGCAGTACTTC

d_gene: TRBD1
j_gene: TRBJ2-7
abundance: many
v_gene: TRBV5-1
CDR3aa: CASSLAPGQGYEQYF
CDR3nt: TGCGCCAGCAGCTTGGCACCGGGACAGGGGTACGAGCAGTACTTC

d_gene: -
j_gene: TRBJ2-2
abundance: many
v_gene: TRBV4-2
CDR3aa: CASSQAGTAGELFF
CDR3nt: TGTGCCAGCAGCCAAGCCGGTACCGCCGGGGAGCTGTTTTTT

d_gene: TRBD2
j_gene: TRBJ2-1
abundance: many
v_gene: TRBV19
CDR3aa: CASAGLAVYNEQFF
CDR3nt: TGTGCCAGTGCGGGACTAGCGGTCTACAATGAGCAGTTCTTC

d_gene: TRBD1
j_gene: TRBJ2-7
abundance: medium-sized
v_gene: TRBV2
CDR3aa: CATGTDLTYEQYF
CDR3nt: TGTGCCACCGGGACAGATTTAACCTACGAGCAGTACTTC

d_gene: -
j_gene: TRBJ1-5
abundance: many
v_gene: TRBV15
CDR3aa: CATSRSGGRDSNQPQHF
CDR3nt: TGTGCCACCAGCAGATCTGGGGGAAGGGATAGCAATCAGCCCCAGCATTTT

d_gene: TRBD2
j_gene: TRBJ2-1
abundance: medium-sized
v_gene: TRBV12-3/TRBV12-4
CDR3aa: CASSLNLGASGDEQFF
CDR3nt: TGTGCCAGCAGTTTGAATTTGGGGGCTAGCGGGGATGAGCAGTTCTTC

d_gene: TRBD2
j_gene: TRBJ2-7
abundance: few
v_gene: TRBV6-1
CDR3aa: CASSEETSGRVF
CDR3nt: TGTGCCAGCAGCGAAGAGACTAGCGGGAGGGTGTTT

d_gene: -
j_gene: TRBJ1-5
abundance: many
v_gene: TRBV15
CDR3aa: CATSRDRGEGVPQHF
CDR3nt: TGTGCCACCAGCAGAGATCGGGGCGAAGGGGTGCCCCAGCATTTT

d_gene: TRBD2
j_gene: TRBJ2-7
abundance: medium-sized
v_gene: TRBV3-1
CDR3aa: CASTITGGGGDEQYF
CDR3nt: TGTGCCAGCACGATCACCGGCGGGGGAGGTGACGAGCAGTACTTC

d_gene: TRBD2
j_gene: TRBJ2-2
abundance: many
v_gene: TRBV9
CDR3aa: CASSPQTSANTGELFF
CDR3nt: TGTGCCAGCAGCCCTCAGACTAGCGCGAACACCGGGGAGCTGTTTTTT

d_gene: -
j_gene: TRBJ2-7
abundance: many
v_gene: TRBV3-1
CDR3aa: CASSQVPPGQTTYEQYF
CDR3nt: TGTGCCAGCAGCCAAGTACCGCCGGGACAAACAACCTACGAGCAGTACTTC

d_gene: TRBD2
j_gene: TRBJ2-7
abundance: many
v_gene: TRBV6-5
CDR3aa: CASSYSSGRGVNEQYF
CDR3nt: TGTGCCAGCAGTTACTCAAGTGGGAGGGGCGTTAACGAGCAGTACTTC

d_gene: -
j_gene: TRBJ1-4
abundance: many
v_gene: TRBV7-9
CDR3aa: CASSSPAEKLFF
CDR3nt: TGTGCCAGCAGCTCCCCGGCTGAAAAACTGTTTTTT